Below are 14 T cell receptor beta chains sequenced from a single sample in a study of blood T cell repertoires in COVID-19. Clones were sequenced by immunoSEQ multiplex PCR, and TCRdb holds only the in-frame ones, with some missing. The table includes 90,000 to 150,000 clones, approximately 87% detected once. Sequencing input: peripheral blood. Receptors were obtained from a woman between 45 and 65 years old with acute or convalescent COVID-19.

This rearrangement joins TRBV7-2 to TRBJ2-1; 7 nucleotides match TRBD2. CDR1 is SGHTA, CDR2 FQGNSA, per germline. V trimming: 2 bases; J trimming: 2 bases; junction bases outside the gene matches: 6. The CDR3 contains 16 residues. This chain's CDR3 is CASSLREAYPYNEQFF. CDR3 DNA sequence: TGTGCCAGCAGCTTACGGGAGGCGTATCCCTACAATGAGCAGTTCTTC.

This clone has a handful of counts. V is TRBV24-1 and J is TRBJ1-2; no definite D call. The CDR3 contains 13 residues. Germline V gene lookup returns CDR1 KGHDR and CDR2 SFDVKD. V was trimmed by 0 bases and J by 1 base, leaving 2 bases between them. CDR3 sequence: CATSDLHNYGYTF. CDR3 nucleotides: TGTGCCACCAGTGATTTGCATAACTATGGCTACACCTTC.

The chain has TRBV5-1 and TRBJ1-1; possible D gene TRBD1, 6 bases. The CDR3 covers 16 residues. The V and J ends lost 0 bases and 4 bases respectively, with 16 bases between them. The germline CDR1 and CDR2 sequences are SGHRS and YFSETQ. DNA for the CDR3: TGCGCCAGCAGCTTGGAAGGTGTAGGGACAACCACTGAAGCTTTCTTT. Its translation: CASSLEGVGTTTEAFF.

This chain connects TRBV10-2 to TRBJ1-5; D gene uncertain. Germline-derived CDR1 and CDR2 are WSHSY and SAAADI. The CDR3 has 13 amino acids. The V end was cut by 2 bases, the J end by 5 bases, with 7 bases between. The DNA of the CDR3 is TGCGCCAGCAGTGAGCAGCGAGATCAGCCCCAGCATTTT. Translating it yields CASSEQRDQPQHF.

The CDR3 region is CASSLDGTGREPYEQYF. The CDR3 DNA is TGTGCCAGCAGCTTAGATGGGACCGGGAGGGAACCCTACGAGCAGTACTTC. V usage is TRBV7-9 and J usage is TRBJ2-7, with 8 bases that match TRBD2. This CDR3 has 17 residues. J lost 2 bases, V lost 1 base, and 10 bases had no gene match. From germline, CDR1 is SEHNR and CDR2 FQNEAQ (reference sequence). Combining the CDR3 with reference TRBV7-9 and TRBJ2-7 gives the whole variable domain DTGVSQNPRHKITKRGQNVTFRCDPISEHNRLYWYRQTLGQGPEFLTYFQNEAQLEKSRLLSDRFSAERPKGSFSTLEIQRTEQGDSAMYLCASSLDGTGREPYEQYFGPGTRLTVT.

CDR3 in amino acids: CASGFNSGSYNEQFF. The CDR3 nucleotides are TGTGCTAGTGGTTTTAATAGCGGGAGCTACAATGAGCAGTTCTTC. The V call is TRBV12-5, the J call TRBJ2-1, with 9 nucleotides matching TRBD2. The CDR3 has 15 amino acids. The germline V gene encodes CDR1 LGHNT and CDR2 FRNRAP. V dropped 3 bases and J dropped 3; count of bases not matched to a gene: 3.

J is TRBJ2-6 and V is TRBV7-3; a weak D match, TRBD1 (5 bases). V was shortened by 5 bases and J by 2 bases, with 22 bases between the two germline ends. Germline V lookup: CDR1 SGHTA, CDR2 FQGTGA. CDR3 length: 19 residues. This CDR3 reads CASSQQVGFPRPGANVLTF. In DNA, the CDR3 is TGTGCCAGCAGCCAACAGGTGGGGTTCCCCCGCCCTGGGGCCAACGTCCTGACTTTC.

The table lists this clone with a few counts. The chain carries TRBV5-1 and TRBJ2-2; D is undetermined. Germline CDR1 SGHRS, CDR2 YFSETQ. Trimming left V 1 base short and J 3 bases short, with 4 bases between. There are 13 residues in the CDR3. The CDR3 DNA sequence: TGCGCCAGCAGCTTGACGGACACCGGGGAGCTGTTTTTT. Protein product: CASSLTDTGELFF.

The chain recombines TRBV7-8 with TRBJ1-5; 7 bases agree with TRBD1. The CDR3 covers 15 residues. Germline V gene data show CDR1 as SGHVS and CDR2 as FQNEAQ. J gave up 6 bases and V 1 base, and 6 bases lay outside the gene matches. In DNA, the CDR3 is TGTGCCAGCAGCTTAGAGACAGGGTTTGGTCAGCCCCAGCATTTT. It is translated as CASSLETGFGQPQHF.

The CDR3 sequence: CASTQNGQTTNEKLFF. CDR3 DNA: TGCGCCAGCACCCAAAACGGACAGACAACTAATGAAAAACTGTTTTTT. The chain combines TRBV5-1 with TRBJ1-4; tentative D call: TRBD1 (6 bases). In germline, CDR1 is SGHRS, CDR2 YFSETQ. This CDR3 comprises 16 residues. V was cut by 6 bases and J by 0 bases, with 15 bases left in between. The full variable domain, rest sourced from reference TRBV5-1 and TRBJ1-4, is KAGVTQTPRYLIKTRGQQVTLSCSPISGHRSVSWYQQTPGQGLQFLFEYFSETQRNKGNFPGRFSGRQFSNSRSEMNVSTLELGDSALYLCASTQNGQTTNEKLFFGSGTQLSVL.

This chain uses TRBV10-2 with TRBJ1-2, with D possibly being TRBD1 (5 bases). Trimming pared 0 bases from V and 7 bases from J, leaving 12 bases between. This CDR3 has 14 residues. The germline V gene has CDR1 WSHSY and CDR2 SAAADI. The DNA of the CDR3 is TGCGCCAGCAGTGAGTCTTGGGGGGTGCTTGGCTACACCTTC. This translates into CASSESWGVLGYTF.

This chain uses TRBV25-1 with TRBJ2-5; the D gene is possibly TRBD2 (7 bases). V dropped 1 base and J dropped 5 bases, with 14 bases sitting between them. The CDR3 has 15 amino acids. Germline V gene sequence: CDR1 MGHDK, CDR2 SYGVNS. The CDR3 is CASSELGGPGETQYF. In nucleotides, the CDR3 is TGTGCCAGCAGTGAATTGGGGGGGCCGGGGGAGACCCAGTACTTC.

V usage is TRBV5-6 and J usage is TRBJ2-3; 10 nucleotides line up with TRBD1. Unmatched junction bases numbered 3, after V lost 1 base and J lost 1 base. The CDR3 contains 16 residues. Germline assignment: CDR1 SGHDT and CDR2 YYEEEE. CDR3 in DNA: TGTGCCAGCAGCTTGACTGGGACAGGGGGCACAGATACGCAGTATTTT. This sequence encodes CASSLTGTGGTDTQYF.

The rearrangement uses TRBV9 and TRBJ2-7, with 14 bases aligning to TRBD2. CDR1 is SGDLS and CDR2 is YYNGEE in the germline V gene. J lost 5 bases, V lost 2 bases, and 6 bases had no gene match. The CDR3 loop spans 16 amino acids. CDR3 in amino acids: CASSVGLAGVLHEQYF. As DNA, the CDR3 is TGTGCCAGCAGCGTGGGACTAGCGGGAGTACTGCACGAGCAGTACTTC.